The 13 T cell receptor beta chains reported below all come from one sample, sequenced in a study of response to subunit inactivated influenza vaccine. Using its own MiXCR run on the RT-PCR reads, TCRdb lists one record per CDR3 protein. This sample has roughly 500,000 distinct CDR3 sequences, with less than 30% found just once. Sample: CD4+ T cells sorted from PBMCs, taken roughly 5 days after vaccination. All receptors derive from a man aged 45-60 years who received an inactivated influenza vaccine.

This chain links TRBV6-1 with TRBJ2-6, with D possibly being TRBD2 (5 bases). V was clipped by 7 bases and J by 2 bases, with 12 bases between them. Germline loops: CDR1 MNHNS, CDR2 SASEGT. The CDR3 has 15 residues. The CDR3 DNA sequence: TGTGCCAGCAACCCTTCGCGGGCTGGGGCCAACGTCCTGACTTTC. Translating it yields CASNPSRAGANVLTF.

As to this clonotype: The junction differs from germline at one of its ends, possibly a read error. The chain is built from TRBV27 and TRBJ2-7; 7 bases are a match to TRBD2. This CDR3 spans 11 amino acids. CDR1 MNHEY and CDR2 SMNVEV come from the germline V gene (reference sequence). The CDR3 is CGSGVSYEQYF. CDR3 sequence (DNA): TGTGGCAGCGGGGTCTCCTACGAGCAGTACTTC.

The chain employs TRBV5-1 and TRBJ2-1, with D perhaps matching TRBD1 (6 bases). Trimming took off 3 bases at V and 4 bases at J, with 17 bases between the two ends. CDR1 SGHRS and CDR2 YFSETQ come from the germline V gene. There are 16 residues in the CDR3. Written as DNA, the CDR3 is TGCGCCAGCAGCTCGAACCCGACAGGCGGTTACAATGAGCAGTTCTTC. Amino acids: CASSSNPTGGYNEQFF.

This clonotype has more than one count but fewer than ten. The CDR3 spells CAINTGQGSYEQYF. CDR3 DNA: TGTGCCATCAATACGGGACAGGGATCCTACGAGCAGTACTTC. The chain has TRBV10-3 and TRBJ2-7, with TRBD1 matching over 9 bases. Germline V gene lookup returns CDR1 ENHRY and CDR2 SYGVKD. V lost 7 bases, J lost 1 base, and 5 bases stayed unmatched. The CDR3 covers 14 residues.

The chain couples TRBV7-2 to TRBJ1-6; D call uncertain. This CDR3 has 12 residues. Germline CDR1 and CDR2: SGHTA and FQGNSA. The V and J ends lost 5 bases and 11 bases respectively, with 10 bases between them. The CDR3 DNA reads as TGTGCCAGCAGCCAGCACTGGACACCCCTCCACTTT. Protein: CASSQHWTPLHF. The whole variable domain, filled in from reference TRBV7-2 and TRBJ1-6, reads GAGVSQSPSNKVTEKGKDVELRCDPISGHTALYWYRQSLGQGLEFLIYFQGNSAPDKSGLPSDRFSAERTGGSVSTLTIQRTQQEDSAVYLCASSQHWTPLHFGNGTRLTVT.

The rearrangement links TRBV5-1 to TRBJ2-3; TRBD1 is a possible D gene (6 bases). With 4 bases removed from V and 2 bases from J, the gap between germline ends came to 8 bases. The CDR3 has 13 amino acids. Germline V gene data show CDR1 as SGHRS and CDR2 as YFSETQ. The CDR3 spells CASSRTDTDTQYF. The CDR3 coding sequence is TGCGCCAGCAGCCGGACAGACACAGATACGCAGTATTTT.

The CDR3 region has the DNA TGTGCCAGCAGCCGTGGACAGGGGAAGTTTCTTTACGAGCAGTACTTC. Its translation: CASSRGQGKFLYEQYF. J is TRBJ2-7 and V is TRBV12-3 or TRBV12-4; 9 positions agree with TRBD1. J was trimmed by 4 bases and V by 6 bases; bases with no gene match: 13. The CDR3 has 16 amino acids.

This chain joins TRBV12-3 or TRBV12-4 and TRBJ2-1, with 9 nucleotides matching TRBD2. The CDR3 extends over 15 amino acids. V gave up 1 base and J gave up 7 bases; unmatched junction bases: 5. The CDR3 region has the DNA TGTGCCAGCAGTTTAGGAGCGGGAGGTTTGAATGAGCAGTTCTTC. This translates into CASSLGAGGLNEQFF.

This clonotype has only a few counts. The gene calls are TRBV25-1 and TRBJ2-1, with 7 bases lining up with TRBD1. The CDR3 covers 16 residues. Trimming removed 4 bases from V and 9 bases from J; junction bases left unmatched: 15. Germline CDR1 reads MGHDK; CDR2 reads SYGVNS. CDR3 coding DNA: TGTGCCAGCAGTGGACCAGGGGGTATAGTAACGGGTGAGCAGTTCTTC. Translation: CASSGPGGIVTGEQFF.

In this sample, this clonotype turned up a few times. The genes are TRBV12-3 or TRBV12-4 and TRBJ1-2; tentative D call: TRBD1 (6 bases). V was pared by 2 bases and J by 4 bases, with 11 bases between. CDR3 size: 14 residues. The CDR3 here is CASSLSGAGYGYTF. The DNA for the CDR3 is TGTGCCAGCAGTTTATCGGGGGCAGGCTATGGCTACACCTTC.

The chain joins TRBV20-1 to TRBJ2-1, with TRBD2 matching 9 bases. This CDR3 is built from 14 residues. The V gene's germline CDR1 is DFQATT and CDR2 SNEGSKA (reference sequence). V lost 4 bases, J lost 4 bases, and 5 bases stayed unmatched. In DNA, the CDR3 is TGCAGTGCTATCTCTAGCGGGATTTACAATGAGCAGTTCTTC. Translating gives CSAISSGIYNEQFF.

The chain combines TRBV10-3 with TRBJ2-3; 14 bases align to TRBD2. The CDR3 loop spans 18 amino acids. J was trimmed by 2 bases and V by 6 bases; bases with no gene match: 10. Germline V lookup: CDR1 ENHRY, CDR2 SYGVKD. In DNA, the CDR3 is TGTGCCATCAGCTTCGGACTAGCGGGGGGCCAGGCCACAGATACGCAGTATTTT. This encodes CAISFGLAGGQATDTQYF.

This rearrangement joins TRBV7-9 to TRBJ1-2; possibly TRBD1 for D (6 bases). Germline V gene sequence: CDR1 SEHNR, CDR2 FQNEAQ (reference sequence). V was trimmed by 6 bases and J by 8 bases, leaving 10 bases between them. The CDR3 covers 11 residues. CDR3 in amino acids: CASSSGQGYTF. CDR3 sequence (DNA): TGTGCCAGCAGTTCCGGACAGGGCTACACCTTC.